The 17 T cell receptor beta chains below all came from one sample that was sequenced in a study of blood T cell repertoires in COVID-19. The assay was immunoSEQ multiplex PCR, and TCRdb's table has in-frame clones only and misses some. The sample consists of about 180,000 clones, 80% to 90% of them appearing once. The specimen was peripheral blood. The receptors were sampled from a man aged 50 or older with active or convalescent COVID-19.

The V and J genes are TRBV7-2 and TRBJ2-5; the match to TRBD2 covers 11 bases. Germline lookup yields CDR1 SGHTA and CDR2 FQGNSA. The J segment lost 7 bases and the V segment lost 3 bases, leaving 10 bases of the junction unmatched. This CDR3 is 16 amino acids long. CDR3 bases: TGTGCCAGCAGCTTTGGATTAGCGGGGGGGCTTGGGACCCAGTACTTC. It is translated as CASSFGLAGGLGTQYF. The variable domain in full, completed from reference TRBV7-2 and TRBJ2-5, reads GAGVSQSPSNKVTEKGKDVELRCDPISGHTALYWYRQSLGQGLEFLIYFQGNSAPDKSGLPSDRFSAERTGGSVSTLTIQRTQQEDSAVYLCASSFGLAGGLGTQYFGPGTRLLVL.

CDR3 in DNA: TGTGCCAGCAGTCCCGGGGTGGGGGGTGACACCTTC. This gives the protein CASSPGVGGDTF. This sequence joins TRBV12-3 or TRBV12-4 and TRBJ1-2; possible D gene TRBD1, 5 bases. V was clipped by 5 bases and J by 12 bases, with 16 bases between them. The CDR3 runs 12 residues.

This chain joins TRBV5-1 and TRBJ2-1; perhaps TRBD1 as D (6 bases). CDR1 is SGHRS and CDR2 is YFSETQ in the germline V gene. Trimming removed 2 bases at V and 6 bases at J, with 12 bases between. The CDR3 is 14 residues long. CDR3 sequence reads: CASSFWTASNEQFF. Written as DNA, the CDR3 is TGCGCCAGCAGCTTCTGGACAGCCTCCAATGAGCAGTTCTTC.

This chain uses TRBV2 with TRBJ1-1; unclear D gene. Trimming shortened V by 3 bases and J by 10 bases, and 15 bases separated the two germline ends. The CDR3 extends over 13 amino acids. Germline CDR1 and CDR2: SNHLY and FYNNEI. This CDR3 reads CASSDEGGVVAFF. In nucleotides, the CDR3 is TGTGCCAGCAGTGATGAGGGCGGGGTGGTAGCTTTCTTT.

The chain employs TRBV2 and TRBJ1-2; 7 nucleotides agree with TRBD1. The CDR3 has 14 amino acids. V trimming: 2 bases; J trimming: 2 bases; junction bases outside the gene matches: 2. The germline gives CDR1 SNHLY, CDR2 FYNNEI. The CDR3 loop is CASSELGQNYGYTF. The CDR3 DNA sequence: TGTGCCAGCAGTGAATTGGGACAGAACTATGGCTACACCTTC.

This clone came up once. This rearrangement joins TRBV6-1 to TRBJ2-4; 7 nucleotides line up with TRBD1. V was clipped by 2 bases and J by 0 bases; unmatched bases: 7. Germline lookup yields CDR1 MNHNS and CDR2 SASEGT. The CDR3 is 17 residues long. The CDR3 sequence is CASSELGTALAKNIQYF. The CDR3 bases are TGTGCCAGCAGTGAATTGGGGACAGCTTTAGCCAAAAACATTCAGTACTTC.

This clone was found once. The rearrangement uses TRBV18 and TRBJ1-2; 7 bases line up with TRBD1. Trimming at V came to 2 bases and at J to 2 bases, leaving 5 bases not matched to a gene. The V gene's germline CDR1 is KGHSH and CDR2 LQKENI. The CDR3 is made up of 15 amino acids. The CDR3 DNA is TGTGCCAGCTCACCAGTAGACAGGGTGAACTATGGCTACACCTTC. It codes for CASSPVDRVNYGYTF.

This clone was seen a few times. The rearrangement uses TRBV6-4 and TRBJ1-1; tentative D call: TRBD1 (6 bases). CDR3 length: 14 amino acids. Trimming took off 3 bases at V and 1 base at J, with 9 bases between the two ends. Germline CDR1 and CDR2: MRHNA and SNTAGT. The CDR3 here is CASSEGGPNTEAFF. Here the CDR3 DNA reads TGTGCCAGCAGTGAGGGGGGGCCGAACACTGAAGCTTTCTTT.

The chain is built from TRBV5-6 and TRBJ2-3; D might be TRBD2 (7 bases). With 3 bases removed from V and 1 base from J, the gap between germline ends came to 12 bases. The CDR3 is 15 amino acids. The germline V gene has CDR1 SGHDT and CDR2 YYEEEE. The CDR3 spells CASSSRGAGTDTQYF. The CDR3 nucleotides are TGTGCCAGCAGCTCTCGGGGGGCTGGCACAGATACGCAGTATTTT.

This clone was detected only once. The chain is built from TRBV18 and TRBJ2-1; TRBD2 matches at 9 bases. V shed 0 bases and J 7 bases; nucleotides not matched to a gene: 7. CDR3 length equals 16 residues. CDR1 is KGHSH and CDR2 is LQKENI in the germline V gene. For the CDR3, the DNA is TGTGCCAGCTCACCACCGGGACTAGCTAGTCCTAATGAGCAGTTCTTC. It encodes CASSPPGLASPNEQFF.

The chain recombines TRBV7-3 with TRBJ2-3; tentative D call: TRBD2 (5 bases). Germline CDR1 reads SGHTA; CDR2 reads FQGTGA. The CDR3 sequence is 15 residues long. V was pared by 5 bases and J by 4 bases, with 16 bases between. This CDR3 is CASSLSGILADTQYF. The CDR3 nucleotides are TGTGCCAGCAGCCTCTCCGGGATTTTAGCAGATACGCAGTATTTT.

V gene TRBV7-3 combines with J gene TRBJ2-1; 7 nucleotides agree with TRBD1. CDR1 and CDR2 (germline): SGHTA, FQGTGA. This CDR3 comprises 14 residues. V lost 3 bases to trimming and J lost 4 bases; unmatched junction nucleotides: 3. The CDR3 spells CASSLRQGYNEQFF. The CDR3 DNA sequence: TGTGCCAGCAGCTTGAGACAGGGTTACAATGAGCAGTTCTTC.

J is TRBJ1-5 and V is TRBV15; D is undetermined. The CDR3 covers 14 residues. CDR1 is LNHNV and CDR2 is YYDKDF in the germline V gene (reference sequence). V was clipped by 8 bases and J by 0 bases, with 11 bases between them. The CDR3 loop is CATARGNSNQPQHF. The DNA of the CDR3 is TGTGCCACCGCTCGGGGAAATAGCAATCAGCCCCAGCATTTT.

The V call is TRBV6-5, the J call TRBJ1-1; maybe TRBD1 (5 bases). Trimming took 6 bases from V and 9 from J, leaving 17 bases between them. The CDR3 covers 13 residues. CDR1 and CDR2 from the germline V gene are MNHEY and SVGAGI. CDR3 region: CASRGDKGSQAFF. The CDR3 DNA follows: TGTGCCAGCAGAGGGGATAAGGGATCCCAAGCTTTCTTT.

This rearrangement joins TRBV19 to TRBJ2-5; 10 bases line up with TRBD2. Germline V lookup: CDR1 LNHDA, CDR2 SQIVND (reference sequence). This CDR3 is 16 amino acids long. V was pared by 3 bases and J by 2 bases, with 6 bases of the junction left unmatched. CDR3 in amino acids: CASSIDSGGTQETQYF. In DNA, the CDR3 is TGTGCCAGTAGTATTGATAGCGGGGGGACACAAGAGACCCAGTACTTC.

This chain joins TRBV5-1 and TRBJ1-3; 8 bases agree with TRBD1. CDR1 and CDR2 from the germline V gene are SGHRS and YFSETQ. This CDR3 has 14 residues. Unmatched junction bases numbered 3, after V lost 3 bases and J lost 4 bases. The CDR3 protein is CASSSTGAGNTIYF. The DNA for the CDR3 is TGCGCCAGCAGCTCGACAGGGGCCGGAAACACCATATATTTT. The full variable domain, with the rest looked up from reference TRBV5-1 and TRBJ1-3, is KAGVTQTPRYLIKTRGQQVTLSCSPISGHRSVSWYQQTPGQGLQFLFEYFSETQRNKGNFPGRFSGRQFSNSRSEMNVSTLELGDSALYLCASSSTGAGNTIYFGEGSWLTVV.

This rearrangement joins TRBV4-2 to TRBJ1-4; no clear D gene. Germline CDR1 reads LGHNA; CDR2 reads YNFKEQ. The V and J ends lost 2 bases and 5 bases respectively, with 9 bases between them. The CDR3 loop spans 14 amino acids. The CDR3 region is CASSQPGGNEKLFF. CDR3 coding DNA: TGTGCCAGCAGCCAACCCGGAGGGAATGAAAAACTGTTTTTT.